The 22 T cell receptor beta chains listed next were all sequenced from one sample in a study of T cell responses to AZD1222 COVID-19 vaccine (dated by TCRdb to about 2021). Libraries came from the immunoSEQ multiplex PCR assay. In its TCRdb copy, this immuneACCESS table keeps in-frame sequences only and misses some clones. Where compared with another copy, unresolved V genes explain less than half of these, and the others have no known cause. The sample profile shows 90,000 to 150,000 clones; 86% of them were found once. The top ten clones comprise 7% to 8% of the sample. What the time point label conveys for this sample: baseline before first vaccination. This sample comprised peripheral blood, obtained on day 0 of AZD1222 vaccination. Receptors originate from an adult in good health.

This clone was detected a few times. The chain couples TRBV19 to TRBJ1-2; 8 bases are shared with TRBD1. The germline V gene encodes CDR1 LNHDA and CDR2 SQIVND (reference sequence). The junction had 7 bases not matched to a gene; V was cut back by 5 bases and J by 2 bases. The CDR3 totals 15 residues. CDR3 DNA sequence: TGTGCCAGTAGTTCCCGGACAGGGAAGAACTATGGCTACACCTTC. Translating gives CASSSRTGKNYGYTF.

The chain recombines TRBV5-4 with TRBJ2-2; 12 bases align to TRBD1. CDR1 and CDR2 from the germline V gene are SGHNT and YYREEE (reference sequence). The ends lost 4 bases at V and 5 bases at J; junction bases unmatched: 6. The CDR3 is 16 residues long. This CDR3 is CASSGGQGAGTGELFF. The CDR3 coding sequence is TGTGCCAGCAGCGGGGGACAGGGGGCTGGAACCGGGGAGCTGTTTTTT.

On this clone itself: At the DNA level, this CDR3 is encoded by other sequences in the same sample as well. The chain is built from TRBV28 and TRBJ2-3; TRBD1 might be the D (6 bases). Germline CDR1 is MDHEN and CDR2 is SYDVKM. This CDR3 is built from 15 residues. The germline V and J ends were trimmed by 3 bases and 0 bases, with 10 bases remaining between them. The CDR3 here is CASSLAGASTDTQYF. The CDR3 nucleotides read TGTGCCAGCAGTTTGGCAGGGGCTAGCACAGATACGCAGTATTTT.

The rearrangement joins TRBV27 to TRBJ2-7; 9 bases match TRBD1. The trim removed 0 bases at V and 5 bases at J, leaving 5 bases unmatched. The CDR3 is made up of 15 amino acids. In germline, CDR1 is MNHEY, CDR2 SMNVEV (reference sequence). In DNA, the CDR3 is TGTGCCAGCAGTTTATCCGGACAGGGGTGGGACGAGCAGTACTTC. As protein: CASSLSGQGWDEQYF.

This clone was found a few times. The DNA of the CDR3 is TGTGCCAGTAGTATCGGGACTAGCGGGAGAGGCGAGCAGTACTTC. Amino acids: CASSIGTSGRGEQYF. The genes are TRBV19 and TRBJ2-7, with 14 bases lining up with TRBD2. The length of the CDR3 is 15 residues. Germline V CDR1 and CDR2: LNHDA, SQIVND (reference sequence). V was pared by 3 bases and J by 6 bases, with 4 bases of the junction left unmatched.

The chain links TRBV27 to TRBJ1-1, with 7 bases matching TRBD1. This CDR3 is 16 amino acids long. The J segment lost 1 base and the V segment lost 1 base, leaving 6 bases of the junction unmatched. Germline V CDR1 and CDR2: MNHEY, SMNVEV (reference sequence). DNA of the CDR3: TGTGCCAGCAGTTTATTAGGGGGCGTCGGGAACACTGAAGCTTTCTTT. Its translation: CASSLLGGVGNTEAFF.

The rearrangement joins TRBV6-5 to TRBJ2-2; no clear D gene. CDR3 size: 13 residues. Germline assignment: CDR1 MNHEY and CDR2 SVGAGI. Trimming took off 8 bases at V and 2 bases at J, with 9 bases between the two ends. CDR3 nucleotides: TGTGCCAGCTTCACGATAAACACCGGGGAGCTGTTTTTT. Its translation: CASFTINTGELFF.

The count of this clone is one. The CDR3 DNA sequence: TGTGCCAGCAGCTTAGATCTGGCAGCGGGCACCGGGGAGCTGTTTTTT. It yields the protein CASSLDLAAGTGELFF. This rearrangement joins TRBV11-2 to TRBJ2-2; D might be TRBD2 (6 bases). Per the germline V gene, CDR1 is SGHAT and CDR2 is FQNNGV. V lost 0 bases and J lost 4, with 12 bases in between. The CDR3 runs to 16 residues.

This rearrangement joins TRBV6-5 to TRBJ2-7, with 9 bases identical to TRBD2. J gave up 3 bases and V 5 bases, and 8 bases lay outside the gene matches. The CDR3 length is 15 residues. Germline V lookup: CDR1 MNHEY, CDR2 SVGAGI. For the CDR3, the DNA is TGTGCCAGCAGTCGGTCCTCTAGCGGGGACTACGAGCAGTACTTC. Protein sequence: CASSRSSSGDYEQYF.

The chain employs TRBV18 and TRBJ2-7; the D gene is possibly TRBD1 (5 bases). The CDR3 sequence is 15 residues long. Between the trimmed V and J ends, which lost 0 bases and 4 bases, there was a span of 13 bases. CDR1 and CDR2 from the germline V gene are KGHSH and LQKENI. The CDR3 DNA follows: TGTGCCAGCTCACCACCAGGTCAGGGTGATTACGAGCAGTACTTC. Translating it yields CASSPPGQGDYEQYF. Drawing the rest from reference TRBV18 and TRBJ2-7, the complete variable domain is NAGVMQNPRHLVRRRGQEARLRCSPMKGHSHVYWYRQLPEEGLKFMVYLQKENIIDESGMPKERFSAEFPKEGPSILRIQQVVRGDSAAYFCASSPPGQGDYEQYFGPGTRLTVT.

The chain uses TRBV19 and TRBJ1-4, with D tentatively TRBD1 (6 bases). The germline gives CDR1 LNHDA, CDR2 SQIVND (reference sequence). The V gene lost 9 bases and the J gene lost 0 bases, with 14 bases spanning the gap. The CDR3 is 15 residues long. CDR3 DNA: TGTGCCAGCGCGGGGGGGGCTACAACTAATGAAAAACTGTTTTTT. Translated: CASAGGATTNEKLFF.

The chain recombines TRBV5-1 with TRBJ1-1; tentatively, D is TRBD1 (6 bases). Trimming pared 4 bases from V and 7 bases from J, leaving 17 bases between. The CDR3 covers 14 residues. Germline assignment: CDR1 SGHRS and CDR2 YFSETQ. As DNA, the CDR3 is TGCGCCAGCAGCCCCGGGGGCCGGGGGGTTGAAGCTTTCTTT. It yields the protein CASSPGGRGVEAFF.

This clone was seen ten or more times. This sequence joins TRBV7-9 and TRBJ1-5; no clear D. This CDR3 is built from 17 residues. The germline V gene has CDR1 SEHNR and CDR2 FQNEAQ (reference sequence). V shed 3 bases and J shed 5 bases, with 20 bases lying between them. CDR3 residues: CASSFGSAEGYDQPQHF. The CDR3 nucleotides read TGTGCCAGCAGCTTTGGCAGTGCAGAAGGGTACGATCAGCCCCAGCATTTT.

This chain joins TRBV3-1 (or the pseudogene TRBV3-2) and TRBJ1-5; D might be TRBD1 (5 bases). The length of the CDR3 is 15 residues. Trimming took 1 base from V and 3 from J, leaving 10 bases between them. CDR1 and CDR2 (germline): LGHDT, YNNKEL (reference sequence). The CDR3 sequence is CASSQGGGNNQPQHF. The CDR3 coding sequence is TGTGCCAGCAGCCAAGGGGGGGGAAACAATCAGCCCCAGCATTTT.

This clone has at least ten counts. The CDR3 DNA reads as TGTGCCAGCAGCTTTGGACAGGGGGCGCGTGTTGGGCAGTTCTTC. Translating it yields CASSFGQGARVGQFF. The chain employs TRBV7-9 and TRBJ2-1, with TRBD1 matching over 11 bases. Germline CDR1 and CDR2: SEHNR and FQNEAQ (reference sequence). The CDR3 has 15 residues. The ends lost 3 bases at V and 12 bases at J; junction bases unmatched: 10.

CDR3 region: CSAQTTMNTEAFF. In DNA form, the CDR3 reads TGCAGCGCCCAGACAACAATGAACACTGAAGCTTTCTTT. This chain joins TRBV29-1 and TRBJ1-1; D is unclear. The germline gives CDR1 SQVTM, CDR2 ANQGSEA. The CDR3 has 13 residues. Trimming took 7 bases from V and 0 from J, leaving 12 bases between them.

CDR3 DNA: TGTGCCAGCAGCCTAACGCTTGATGGCTACACCTTC. Residues: CASSLTLDGYTF. The chain is built from TRBV12-3 or TRBV12-4 and TRBJ1-2, with no clear D. V was cut by 6 bases and J by 6 bases, with 11 bases left in between. This CDR3 contains 12 residues.

DNA for the CDR3: TGTGCCAGCAGTTGGACGGGGACCTACGAGCAGTACTTC. Translated: CASSWTGTYEQYF. This chain links TRBV2 with TRBJ2-7, with TRBD2 as a possible D gene (5 bases). The CDR3 totals 13 residues. Germline assignment: CDR1 SNHLY and CDR2 FYNNEI. V lost 5 bases and J lost 2, with 10 bases in between.

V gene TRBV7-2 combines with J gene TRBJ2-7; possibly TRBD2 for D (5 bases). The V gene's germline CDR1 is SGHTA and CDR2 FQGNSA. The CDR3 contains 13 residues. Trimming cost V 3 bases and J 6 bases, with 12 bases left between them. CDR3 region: CASSFAGSREQYF. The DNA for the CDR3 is TGTGCCAGCAGCTTCGCGGGCTCCCGCGAGCAGTACTTC.

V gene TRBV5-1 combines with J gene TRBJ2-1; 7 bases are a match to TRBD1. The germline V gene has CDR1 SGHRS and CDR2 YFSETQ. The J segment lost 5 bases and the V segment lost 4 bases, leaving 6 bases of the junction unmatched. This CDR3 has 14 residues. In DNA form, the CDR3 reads TGCGCCAGCAGCCCGGGGACAGAGGACAATGAGCAGTTCTTC. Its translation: CASSPGTEDNEQFF. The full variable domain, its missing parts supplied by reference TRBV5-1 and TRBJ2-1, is KAGVTQTPRYLIKTRGQQVTLSCSPISGHRSVSWYQQTPGQGLQFLFEYFSETQRNKGNFPGRFSGRQFSNSRSEMNVSTLELGDSALYLCASSPGTEDNEQFFGPGTRLTVL.

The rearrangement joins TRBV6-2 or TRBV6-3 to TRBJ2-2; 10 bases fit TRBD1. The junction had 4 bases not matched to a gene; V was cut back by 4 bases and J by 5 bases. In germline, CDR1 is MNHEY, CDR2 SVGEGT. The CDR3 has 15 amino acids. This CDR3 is CASSSPDRGTGELFF. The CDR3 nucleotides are TGTGCCAGCAGTTCCCCGGACAGGGGGACCGGGGAGCTGTTTTTT.

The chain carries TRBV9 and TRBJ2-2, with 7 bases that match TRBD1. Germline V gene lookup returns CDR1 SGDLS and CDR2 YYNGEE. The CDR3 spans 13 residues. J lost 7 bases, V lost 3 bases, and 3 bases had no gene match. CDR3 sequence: CASSARTGGELFF. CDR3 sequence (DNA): TGTGCCAGCAGCGCCCGGACAGGCGGGGAGCTGTTTTTT.